This TCR beta chain was sequenced in a study of early T cells in non-severe SARS-CoV-2 infection. Germline V gene sequence: CDR1 SEHNR, CDR2 FQNEAQ (reference sequence). This CDR3 is 16 amino acids long. A few counts support this clonotype. The junction differs from germline at one of its ends, possibly a read error. Each single cDNA molecule received a unique molecular identifier. One entry per CDR3 protein results from TCRdb running MiXCR on the 5' RACE reads. The data show tens of thousands of distinct CDR3 sequences, about 14% seen once. The genes are TRBV7-9 and TRBJ2-3, with 9 bases lining up with TRBD2. This TCR derives from an adult who was a healthcare worker with PCR-confirmed SARS-CoV-2 infection or an uninfected control (not recorded which). Sequenced input: whole blood. The CDR3 sequence: CASSAHSGGPTGTQYF. In DNA form, the CDR3 reads TGTGCCAGCAGCGCCCATAGCGGGGGTCCCACAGGTACGCAGTATTTT.